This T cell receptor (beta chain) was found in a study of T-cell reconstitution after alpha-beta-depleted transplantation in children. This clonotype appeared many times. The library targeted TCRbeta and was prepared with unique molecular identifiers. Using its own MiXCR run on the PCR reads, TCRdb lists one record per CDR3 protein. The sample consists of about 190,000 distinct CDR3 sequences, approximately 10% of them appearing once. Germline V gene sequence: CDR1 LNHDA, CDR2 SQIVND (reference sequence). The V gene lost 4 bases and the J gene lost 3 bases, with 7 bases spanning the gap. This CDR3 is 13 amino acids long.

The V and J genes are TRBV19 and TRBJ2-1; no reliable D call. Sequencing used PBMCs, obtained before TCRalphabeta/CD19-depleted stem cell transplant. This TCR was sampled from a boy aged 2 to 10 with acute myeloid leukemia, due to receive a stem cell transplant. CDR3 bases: TGTGCCAGTAGTACGAAGGTCTACAATGAGCAGTTCTTC. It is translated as CASSTKVYNEQFF.